Presented here are 12 T cell receptor beta chains from one specimen sequenced in a study of shared clonotypes between healthy human individuals. Repertoires were generated with immunoSEQ multiplex PCR, while TCRdb's copy carries only in-frame clones and drops some. In the table there are a few million clones, 80% to 95% of which are singletons. Sequenced: naive CD4+ T cells from PBMCs. Subset meaning: CD45RA+ positively selected. These receptors all stem from a man in his late teens or twenties in good health. Some clones in this sample may be carry-over from other donors' samples.

The rearrangement uses TRBV29-1 and TRBJ2-2, with no clear D. V was clipped by 6 bases and J by 3 bases, with 14 bases between them. In germline, CDR1 is SQVTM, CDR2 ANQGSEA. The CDR3 has 14 amino acids. CDR3 coding DNA: TGCAGCGTGGGCGGAGTAAAAGACACCGGGGAGCTGTTTTTT. The encoded protein is CSVGGVKDTGELFF.

This clone has just a few counts. The rearrangement links TRBV28 to TRBJ1-5; 8 bases agree with TRBD1. The V gene end was trimmed by 5 bases and the J gene end by 1 base; junction bases not matched to a gene: 1. The germline gives CDR1 MDHEN, CDR2 SYDVKM. The CDR3 extends over 14 amino acids. CDR3 amino acids: CASSTGGSNQPQHF. Written as DNA, the CDR3 is TGTGCCAGCAGTACAGGGGGGAGCAATCAGCCCCAGCATTTT.

This chain uses TRBV19 with TRBJ2-3; TRBD1 matches at 9 bases. CDR3 length: 17 residues. With 4 bases clipped from V and 2 bases from J, the junction kept 10 bases outside the gene matches. The germline V gene encodes CDR1 LNHDA and CDR2 SQIVND (reference sequence). The CDR3 nucleotides are TGTGCCAGTAGTAAAAGGGCCCGGACAGGGGACACAGATACGCAGTATTTT. Its translation is CASSKRARTGDTDTQYF.

This clone was observed a few times. This sequence joins TRBV29-1 and TRBJ1-1; possibly TRBD1 for D (5 bases). V shed 0 bases and J shed 10 bases, with 18 bases lying between them. The germline gives CDR1 SQVTM, CDR2 ANQGSEA. The CDR3 consists of 14 residues. The CDR3 here is CSVEDRFRAASAFF. For the CDR3, the DNA is TGCAGCGTTGAAGATCGATTCAGGGCGGCATCAGCTTTCTTT.

V and J are TRBV4-2 and TRBJ1-4; D not certain. V lost 1 base and J lost 0, with 6 bases in between. This CDR3 has 15 amino acids. CDR1 is LGHNA and CDR2 is YNFKEQ in the germline V gene. CDR3 in amino acids: CASSQASTTNEKLFF. DNA of the CDR3: TGTGCCAGCAGCCAAGCGAGTACAACTAATGAAAAACTGTTTTTT.

This chain uses TRBV7-6 with TRBJ2-5, with D unclear. CDR1 and CDR2 from the germline V gene are SGHVS and FNYEAQ. V lost 2 bases and J 5 bases, leaving 6 bases between the germline ends. This CDR3 is built from 12 residues. CDR3 in DNA: TGTGCCAGCAGCTTAATTGCGGAGACCCAGTACTTC. It encodes CASSLIAETQYF.

In regard to this clone: Other DNA sequences of this sample code for an identical CDR3. The chain links TRBV5-6 to TRBJ2-7; D gene ambiguous. Germline V gene data show CDR1 as SGHDT and CDR2 as YYEEEE. This CDR3 has 14 residues. Trimming cost V 3 bases and J 0 bases, with 10 bases left between them. This CDR3 reads CASSSRPSSYEQYF. The CDR3 bases are TGTGCCAGCAGCTCCCGGCCGAGCTCCTACGAGCAGTACTTC. Variable domain in full (rest from reference TRBV5-6 and TRBJ2-7): DAGVTQSPTHLIKTRGQQVTLRCSPKSGHDTVSWYQQALGQGPQFIFQYYEEEERQRGNFPDRFSGHQFPNYSSELNVNALLLGDSALYLCASSSRPSSYEQYFGPGTRLTVT.

This chain joins TRBV6-5 and TRBJ2-7; D may be TRBD1 (7 bases). Trimming removed 6 bases at V and 6 bases at J, with 18 bases between. This CDR3 has 14 amino acids. Germline CDR1 reads MNHEY; CDR2 reads SVGAGI. The CDR3 sequence: CASRRDSLFVEQYF. In DNA form, the CDR3 reads TGTGCCAGCAGGCGGGACAGCCTTTTTGTCGAGCAGTACTTC.

V and J are TRBV28 and TRBJ2-7; 11 nucleotides line up with TRBD1. The CDR3 is made up of 15 amino acids. V was clipped by 2 bases and J by 6 bases; unmatched bases: 6. Germline values: CDR1 MDHEN, CDR2 SYDVKM. Here the CDR3 DNA reads TGTGCCAGCAGTTTAACGGACAGGGGGCGCGTCGAGCAGTACTTC. Its translation is CASSLTDRGRVEQYF.

The rearrangement uses TRBV6-5 and TRBJ1-4; 8 bases map to TRBD1. V was pared by 2 bases and J by 8 bases, with 10 bases of the junction left unmatched. This CDR3 spans 16 amino acids. CDR1 is MNHEY, CDR2 SVGAGI, per germline. CDR3 region: CASSYTLQGVIEKLFF. Written as DNA, the CDR3 is TGTGCCAGCAGTTACACCTTACAGGGGGTTATCGAAAAACTGTTTTTT.

V and J are TRBV27 and TRBJ1-2, with D possibly TRBD1 on 5 matching bases. The germline V gene has CDR1 MNHEY and CDR2 SMNVEV (reference sequence). Trimming removed 1 base from V and 6 bases from J, with 12 bases in between. The length of the CDR3 is 14 residues. This CDR3 is CASSLWGMSHGYTF. The CDR3 DNA is TGTGCCAGCAGTTTATGGGGGATGTCACATGGCTACACCTTC.

The rearrangement uses TRBV19 and TRBJ2-7, with TRBD1 identical over 9 bases. Germline assignment: CDR1 LNHDA and CDR2 SQIVND (reference sequence). Trimming cost V 3 bases and J 3 bases; bases outside gene matches: 9. The CDR3 is 16 residues long. CDR3 sequence (DNA): TGTGCCAGTAGTATTTTCGGGACAGGGACTATCTACGAGCAGTACTTC. Translated, it gives CASSIFGTGTIYEQYF.